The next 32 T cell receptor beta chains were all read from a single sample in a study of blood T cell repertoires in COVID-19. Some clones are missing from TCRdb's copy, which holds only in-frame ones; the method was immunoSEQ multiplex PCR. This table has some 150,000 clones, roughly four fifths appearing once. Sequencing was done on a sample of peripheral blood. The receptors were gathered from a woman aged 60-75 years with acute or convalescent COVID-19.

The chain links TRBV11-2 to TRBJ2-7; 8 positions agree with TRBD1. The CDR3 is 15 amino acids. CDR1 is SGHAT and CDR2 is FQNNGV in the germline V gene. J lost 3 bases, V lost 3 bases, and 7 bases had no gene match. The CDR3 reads CASSFSGQGNYEQYF. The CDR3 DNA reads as TGTGCCAGCAGCTTCTCTGGACAGGGTAACTACGAGCAGTACTTC.

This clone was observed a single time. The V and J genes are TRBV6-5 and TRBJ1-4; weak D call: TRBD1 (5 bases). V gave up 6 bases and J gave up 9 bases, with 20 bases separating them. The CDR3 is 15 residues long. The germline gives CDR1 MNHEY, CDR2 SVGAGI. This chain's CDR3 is CASSLGGGGVQKLFF. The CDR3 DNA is TGTGCCAGCAGCCTGGGGGGAGGAGGGGTTCAAAAACTGTTTTTT.

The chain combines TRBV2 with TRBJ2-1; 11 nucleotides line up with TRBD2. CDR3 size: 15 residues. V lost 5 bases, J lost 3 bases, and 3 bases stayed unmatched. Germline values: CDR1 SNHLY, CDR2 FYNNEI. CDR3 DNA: TGTGCCAGCAGTTCCGGGACTAGCGGCTACAATGAGCAGTTCTTC. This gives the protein CASSSGTSGYNEQFF.

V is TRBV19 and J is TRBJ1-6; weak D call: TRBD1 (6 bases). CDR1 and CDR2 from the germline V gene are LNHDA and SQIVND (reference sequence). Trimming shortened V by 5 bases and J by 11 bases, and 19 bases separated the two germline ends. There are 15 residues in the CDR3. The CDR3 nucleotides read TGTGCCAGTAGTGATTACAGGGTCGGCGTTACACCCCTCCACTTT. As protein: CASSDYRVGVTPLHF.

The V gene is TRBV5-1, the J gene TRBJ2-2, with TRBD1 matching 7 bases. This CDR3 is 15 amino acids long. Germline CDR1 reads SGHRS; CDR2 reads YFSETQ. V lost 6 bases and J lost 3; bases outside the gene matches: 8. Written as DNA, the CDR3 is TGCGCCAGCACGATGACCGACAGGGACACCGGGGAGCTGTTTTTT. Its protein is CASTMTDRDTGELFF.

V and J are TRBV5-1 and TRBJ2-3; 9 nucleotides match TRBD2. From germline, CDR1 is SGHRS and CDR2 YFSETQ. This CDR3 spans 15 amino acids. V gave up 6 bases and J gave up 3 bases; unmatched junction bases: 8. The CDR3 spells CASIPGGGATDTQYF. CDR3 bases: TGCGCCAGCATCCCTGGCGGGGGGGCTACAGATACGCAGTATTTT.

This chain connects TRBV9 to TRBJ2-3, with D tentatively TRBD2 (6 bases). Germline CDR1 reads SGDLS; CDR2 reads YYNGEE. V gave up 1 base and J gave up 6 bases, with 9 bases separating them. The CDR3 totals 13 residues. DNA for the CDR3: TGTGCCAGCAGCGTACCGGCGGGGGATACGCAGTATTTT. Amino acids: CASSVPAGDTQYF.

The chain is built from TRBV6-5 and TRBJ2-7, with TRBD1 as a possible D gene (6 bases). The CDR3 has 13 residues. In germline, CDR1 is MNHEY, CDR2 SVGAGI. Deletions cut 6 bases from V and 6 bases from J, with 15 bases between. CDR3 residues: CASSMNRVIEQYF. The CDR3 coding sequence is TGTGCCAGCAGCATGAACAGGGTAATCGAGCAGTACTTC.

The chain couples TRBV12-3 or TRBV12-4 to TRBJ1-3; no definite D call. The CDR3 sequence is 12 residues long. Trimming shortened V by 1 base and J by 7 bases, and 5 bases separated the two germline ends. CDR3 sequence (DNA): TGTGCCAGCAGTTTAGGCGGCAACACCATATATTTT. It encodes CASSLGGNTIYF.

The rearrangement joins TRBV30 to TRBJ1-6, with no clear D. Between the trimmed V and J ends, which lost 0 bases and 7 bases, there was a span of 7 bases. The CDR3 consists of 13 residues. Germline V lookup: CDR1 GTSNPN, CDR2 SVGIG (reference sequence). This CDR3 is CAWSVMENSPLHF. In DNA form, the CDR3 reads TGTGCCTGGAGTGTTATGGAGAATTCACCCCTCCACTTT.

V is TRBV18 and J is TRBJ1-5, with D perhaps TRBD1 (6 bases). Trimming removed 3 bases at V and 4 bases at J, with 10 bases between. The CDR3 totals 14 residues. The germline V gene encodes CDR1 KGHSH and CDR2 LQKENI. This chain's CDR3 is CASSPDRINQPQHF. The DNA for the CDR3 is TGTGCCAGCTCACCCGACAGGATTAATCAGCCCCAGCATTTT.

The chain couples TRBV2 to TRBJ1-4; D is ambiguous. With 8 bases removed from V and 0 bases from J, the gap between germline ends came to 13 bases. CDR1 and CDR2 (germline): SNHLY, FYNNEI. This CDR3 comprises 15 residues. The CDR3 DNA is TGTGCCAGCCGCTCCCGACAAGCAACTAATGAAAAACTGTTTTTT. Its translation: CASRSRQATNEKLFF. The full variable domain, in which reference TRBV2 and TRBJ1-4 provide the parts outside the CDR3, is EPEVTQTPSHQVTQMGQEVILRCVPISNHLYFYWYRQILGQKVEFLVSFYNNEISEKSEIFDDQFSVERPDGSNFTLKIRSTKLEDSAMYFCASRSRQATNEKLFFGSGTQLSVL.

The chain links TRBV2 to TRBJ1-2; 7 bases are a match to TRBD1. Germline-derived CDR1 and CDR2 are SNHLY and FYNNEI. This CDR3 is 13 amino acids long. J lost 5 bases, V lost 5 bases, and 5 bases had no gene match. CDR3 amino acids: CASSSGTAYGYTF. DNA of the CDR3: TGTGCCAGCAGTTCCGGGACAGCATATGGCTACACCTTC.

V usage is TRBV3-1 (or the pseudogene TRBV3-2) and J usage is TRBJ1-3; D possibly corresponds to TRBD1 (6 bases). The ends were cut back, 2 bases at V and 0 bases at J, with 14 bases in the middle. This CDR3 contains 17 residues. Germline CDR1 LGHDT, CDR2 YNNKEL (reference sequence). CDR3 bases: TGTGCCAGCAGCCAAATAATTACAGGGATCTCTGGAAACACCATATATTTT. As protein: CASSQIITGISGNTIYF.

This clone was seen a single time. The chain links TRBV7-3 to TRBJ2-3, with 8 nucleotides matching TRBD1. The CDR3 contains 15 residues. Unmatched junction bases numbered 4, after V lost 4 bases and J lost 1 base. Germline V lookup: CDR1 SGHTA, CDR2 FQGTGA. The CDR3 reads CASSSTGDRTDTQYF. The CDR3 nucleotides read TGTGCCAGCAGCTCGACAGGGGATCGCACAGATACGCAGTATTTT.

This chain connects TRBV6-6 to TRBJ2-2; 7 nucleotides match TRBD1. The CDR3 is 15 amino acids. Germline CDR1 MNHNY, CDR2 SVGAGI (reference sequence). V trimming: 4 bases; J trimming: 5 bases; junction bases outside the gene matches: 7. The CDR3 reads CASSWGQLHTGELFF. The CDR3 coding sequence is TGTGCCAGCAGTTGGGGACAGCTCCATACCGGGGAGCTGTTTTTT.

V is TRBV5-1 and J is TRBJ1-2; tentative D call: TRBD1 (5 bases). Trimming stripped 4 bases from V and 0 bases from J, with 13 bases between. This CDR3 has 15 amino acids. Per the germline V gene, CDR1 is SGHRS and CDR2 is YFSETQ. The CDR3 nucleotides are TGCGCCAGCAGCCCCCCACAGGTCCCTAACTATGGCTACACCTTC. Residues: CASSPPQVPNYGYTF.

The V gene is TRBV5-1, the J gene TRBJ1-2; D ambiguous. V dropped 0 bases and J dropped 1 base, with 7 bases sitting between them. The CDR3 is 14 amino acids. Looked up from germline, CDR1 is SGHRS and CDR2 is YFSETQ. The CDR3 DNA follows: TGCGCCAGCAGCTTGGCCGCAGATAACTATGGCTACACCTTC. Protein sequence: CASSLAADNYGYTF.

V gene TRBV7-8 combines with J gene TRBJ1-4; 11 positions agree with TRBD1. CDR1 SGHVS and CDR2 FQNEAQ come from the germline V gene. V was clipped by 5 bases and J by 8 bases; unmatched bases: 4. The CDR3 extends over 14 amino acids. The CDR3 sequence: CASSPGTGGEKLFF. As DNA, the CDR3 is TGTGCCAGCAGCCCCGGGACAGGGGGGGAAAAACTGTTTTTT.

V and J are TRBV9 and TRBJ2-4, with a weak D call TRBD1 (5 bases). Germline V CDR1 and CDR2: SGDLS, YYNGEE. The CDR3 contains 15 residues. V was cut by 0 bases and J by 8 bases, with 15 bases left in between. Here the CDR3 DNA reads TGTGCCAGCAGCGTAGAGGGGTATGAACGGGACATTCAGTACTTC. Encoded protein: CASSVEGYERDIQYF.

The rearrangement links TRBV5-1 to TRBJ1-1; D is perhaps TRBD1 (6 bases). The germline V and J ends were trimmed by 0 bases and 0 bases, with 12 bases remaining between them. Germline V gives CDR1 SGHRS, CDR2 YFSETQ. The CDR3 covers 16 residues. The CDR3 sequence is CASSLGSGAMNTEAFF. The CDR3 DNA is TGCGCCAGCAGCTTGGGTTCAGGGGCCATGAACACTGAAGCTTTCTTT.

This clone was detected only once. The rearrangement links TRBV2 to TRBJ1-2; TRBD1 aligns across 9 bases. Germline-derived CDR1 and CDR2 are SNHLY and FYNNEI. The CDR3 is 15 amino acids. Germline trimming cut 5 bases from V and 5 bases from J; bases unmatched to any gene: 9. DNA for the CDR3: TGTGCCAGCAGTCCCCCGGGACAGGGAAAATATGGCTACACCTTC. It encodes CASSPPGQGKYGYTF.

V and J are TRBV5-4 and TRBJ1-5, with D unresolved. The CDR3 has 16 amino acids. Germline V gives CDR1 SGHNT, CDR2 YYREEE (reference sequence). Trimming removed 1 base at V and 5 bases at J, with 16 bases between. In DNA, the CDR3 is TGTGCCAGCAGCTTGAGGCCAGGAGGTTCGCATCAGCCCCAGCATTTT. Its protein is CASSLRPGGSHQPQHF.

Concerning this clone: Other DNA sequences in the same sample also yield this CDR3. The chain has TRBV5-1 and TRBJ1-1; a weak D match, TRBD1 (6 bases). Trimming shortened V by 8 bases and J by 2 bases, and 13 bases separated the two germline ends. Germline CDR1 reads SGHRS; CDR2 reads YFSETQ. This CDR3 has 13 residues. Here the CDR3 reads CASRLQGNTEAFF. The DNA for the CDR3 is TGCGCCAGTAGACTACAGGGAAACACTGAAGCTTTCTTT.

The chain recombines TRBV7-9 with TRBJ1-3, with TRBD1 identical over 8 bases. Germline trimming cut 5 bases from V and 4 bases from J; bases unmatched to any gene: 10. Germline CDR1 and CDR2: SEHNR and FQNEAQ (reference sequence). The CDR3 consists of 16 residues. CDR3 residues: CASSPHEDRAGNTIYF. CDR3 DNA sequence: TGTGCCAGCAGCCCTCATGAGGACAGGGCCGGAAACACCATATATTTT.

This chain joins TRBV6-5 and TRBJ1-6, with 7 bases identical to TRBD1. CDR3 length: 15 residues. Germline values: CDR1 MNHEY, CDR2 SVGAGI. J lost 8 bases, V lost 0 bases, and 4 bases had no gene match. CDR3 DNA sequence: TGTGCCAGCAGTTACTCTGGACAGGATTATTCACCCCTCCACTTT. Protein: CASSYSGQDYSPLHF.

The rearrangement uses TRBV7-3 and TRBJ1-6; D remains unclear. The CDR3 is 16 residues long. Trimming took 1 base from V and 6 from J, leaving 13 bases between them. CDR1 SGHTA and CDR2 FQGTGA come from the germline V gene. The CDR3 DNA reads TGTGCCAGCAGCTTAAGATCACAACCTGGTAATTCACCCCTCCACTTT. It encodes CASSLRSQPGNSPLHF.

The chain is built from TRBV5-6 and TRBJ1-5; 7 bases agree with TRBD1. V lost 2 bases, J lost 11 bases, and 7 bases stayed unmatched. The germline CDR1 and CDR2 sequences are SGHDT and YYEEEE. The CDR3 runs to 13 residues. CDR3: CASSLTQGIAQHF. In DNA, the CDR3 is TGTGCCAGCAGCTTAACACAGGGGATAGCCCAGCATTTT. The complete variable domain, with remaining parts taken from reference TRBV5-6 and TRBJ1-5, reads DAGVTQSPTHLIKTRGQQVTLRCSPKSGHDTVSWYQQALGQGPQFIFQYYEEEERQRGNFPDRFSGHQFPNYSSELNVNALLLGDSALYLCASSLTQGIAQHFGDGTRLSIL.

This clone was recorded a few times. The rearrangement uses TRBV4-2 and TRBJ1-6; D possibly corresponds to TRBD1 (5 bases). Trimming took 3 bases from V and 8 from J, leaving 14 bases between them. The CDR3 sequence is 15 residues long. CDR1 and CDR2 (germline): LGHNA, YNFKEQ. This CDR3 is CASSHPDSGDSPLHF. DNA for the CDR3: TGTGCCAGCAGCCACCCCGACAGTGGGGATTCACCCCTCCACTTT.

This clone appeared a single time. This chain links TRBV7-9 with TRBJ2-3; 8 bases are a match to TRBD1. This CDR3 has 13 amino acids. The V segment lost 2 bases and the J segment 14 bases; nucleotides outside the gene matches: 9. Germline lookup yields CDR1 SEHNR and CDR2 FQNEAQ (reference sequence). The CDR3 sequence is CASSLLLTGDVYF. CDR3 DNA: TGTGCCAGCAGCTTACTTCTGACAGGGGATGTGTATTTT.

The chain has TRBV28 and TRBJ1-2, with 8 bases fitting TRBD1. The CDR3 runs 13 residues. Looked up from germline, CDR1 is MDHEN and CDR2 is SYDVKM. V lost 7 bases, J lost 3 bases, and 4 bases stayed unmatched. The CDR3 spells CASNVDRDYGYTF. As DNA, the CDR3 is TGTGCCAGCAACGTGGACAGGGACTATGGCTACACCTTC.

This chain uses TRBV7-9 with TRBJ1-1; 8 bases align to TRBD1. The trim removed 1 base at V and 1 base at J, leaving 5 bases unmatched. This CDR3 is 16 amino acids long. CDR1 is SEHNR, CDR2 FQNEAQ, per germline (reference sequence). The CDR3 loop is CASSLEWTGPNTEAFF. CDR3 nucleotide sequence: TGTGCCAGCAGCTTAGAGTGGACAGGGCCGAACACTGAAGCTTTCTTT.